The 27 T cell receptor beta chains presented below share a single source sample, sequenced in a study of glioma-infiltrating T cells after dendritic cell vaccination. Measured with immunoSEQ multiplex PCR; TCRdb has only the in-frame clones, and not every one. The table has more than 55,000 clones, 85% to 90% seen once. Described time point: after dendritic cell vaccination, including at tumor progression/relapse. Material: blood, obtained after dendritic cell vaccination. The origin of the receptors is a human donor with glioblastoma.

This clone showed up just once. The chain carries TRBV2 and TRBJ2-5, with D possibly being TRBD2 (6 bases). V lost 7 bases, J lost 5 bases, and 8 bases lay in between. Per germline, CDR1 SNHLY and CDR2 FYNNEI. The CDR3 is made up of 11 amino acids. The DNA of the CDR3 is TGTGCCAGCACTCTAGCGGAGACCCAGTACTTC. Amino acids: CASTLAETQYF.

This chain connects TRBV14 to TRBJ2-1; 7 bases agree with TRBD2. The CDR3 runs to 15 residues. CDR1 and CDR2 (germline): SGHDN, FVKESK. J gave up 3 bases and V 2 bases, and 4 bases lay outside the gene matches. The CDR3 DNA is TGTGCCAGCAGCCAACGGGGGGTGTACTACAATGAGCAGTTCTTC. Protein product: CASSQRGVYYNEQFF.

J is TRBJ1-1 and V is TRBV5-8; 8 nucleotides agree with TRBD1. The CDR3 runs 17 residues. V shed 4 bases and J 0 bases; nucleotides not matched to a gene: 11. Germline lookup yields CDR1 SGHTS and CDR2 YDEGEE. The CDR3: CASSKEQGGRVNTEAFF. CDR3 sequence (DNA): TGTGCCAGCAGCAAGGAACAGGGGGGTCGCGTGAACACTGAAGCTTTCTTT.

V and J are TRBV11-1 and TRBJ2-7; 7 nucleotides agree with TRBD2. CDR3 length equals 17 residues. After removal of 6 bases from V and 4 bases from J, the junction contained 18 bases not matched to a gene. CDR1 is SGHAT and CDR2 is FQDESV in the germline V gene (reference sequence). The CDR3 region is CASSPWPGGALFYEQYF. DNA for the CDR3: TGTGCCAGCAGTCCCTGGCCGGGGGGAGCCCTTTTTTACGAGCAGTACTTC.

The CDR3 nucleotides are TGTGCCATCAGTGAGATGGAGGCCCGAAATCAGCCCCAGCATTTT. Translated: CAISEMEARNQPQHF. This chain uses TRBV10-3 with TRBJ1-5; D is unclear. The CDR3 has 15 amino acids. V lost 2 bases to trimming and J lost 4 bases, with 12 bases between them. Germline lookup yields CDR1 ENHRY and CDR2 SYGVKD.

The rearrangement joins TRBV5-4 to TRBJ2-5; 7 nucleotides match TRBD1. The assigned J gene may be wrong: the sequence end matches TRBJ2-7 better. Germline lookup yields CDR1 SGHNT and CDR2 YYREEE (reference sequence). This CDR3 comprises 14 residues. The CDR3 loop is CASSLAGTAYEQYF. The CDR3 DNA is TGTGCCAGCAGCTTGGCAGGGACAGCGTACGAGCAGTACTTC.

This chain links TRBV14 with TRBJ1-1; 7 bases align to TRBD1. Germline CDR1 reads SGHDN; CDR2 reads FVKESK. Unmatched junction bases numbered 5, after V lost 3 bases and J lost 1 base. This CDR3 has 15 residues. The CDR3 bases are TGTGCCAGCAGCCACAGGGGGTCGGGGAACACTGAAGCTTTCTTT. Protein sequence: CASSHRGSGNTEAFF.

The J gene is TRBJ1-6, the V gene TRBV5-6, with 8 positions matching TRBD1. Germline trimming cut 0 bases from V and 4 bases from J; bases unmatched to any gene: 3. The CDR3 runs 16 residues. Germline CDR1 and CDR2: SGHDT and YYEEEE. The CDR3 spells CASSLARTGYNSPLHF. The CDR3, as DNA: TGTGCCAGCAGCTTGGCTCGGACAGGGTATAATTCACCCCTCCACTTT.

The rearrangement uses TRBV6-5 and TRBJ2-2; 9 bases agree with TRBD1. The CDR3 runs to 14 residues. The germline V gene has CDR1 MNHEY and CDR2 SVGAGI. Losses at the gene ends were 7 bases for V and 6 bases for J; bases not matched to a gene: 6. The CDR3 loop is CASKRDRVPGELFF. As DNA, the CDR3 is TGTGCCAGCAAACGGGACAGGGTCCCCGGGGAGCTGTTTTTT.

This sequence joins TRBV6-1 and TRBJ2-3, with a weak D call TRBD2 (8 bases). Trimming took off 0 bases at V and 4 bases at J, with 17 bases between the two ends. Germline CDR1 reads MNHNS; CDR2 reads SASEGT. The CDR3 length is 17 residues. The CDR3 DNA reads TGTGCCAGCAGTGAAGCGCAGGGCGGGGGGACAGCAGATACGCAGTATTTT. Translated, it gives CASSEAQGGGTADTQYF.

This rearrangement joins TRBV6-9 to TRBJ1-1; weak D call: TRBD1 (6 bases). This CDR3 is built from 17 residues. CDR1 MNHGY and CDR2 SVAAGI come from the germline V gene. V lost 3 bases and J 3 bases, leaving 20 bases between the germline ends. DNA of the CDR3: TGTGCCAGCAGTTACCCCCCGCCTCCAGGGGTGGACACTGAAGCTTTCTTT. This gives the protein CASSYPPPPGVDTEAFF.

This chain joins TRBV15 and TRBJ1-5; D not resolved. The CDR3 totals 13 residues. V was pared by 1 base and J by 2 bases, with 3 bases between. Looked up from germline, CDR1 is LNHNV and CDR2 is YYDKDF (reference sequence). This CDR3 is CATSRVGNQPQHF. For the CDR3, the DNA is TGTGCCACCAGCAGAGTAGGCAATCAGCCCCAGCATTTT.

V is TRBV19 and J is TRBJ2-7; D may be TRBD1 (6 bases). The germline V gene encodes CDR1 LNHDA and CDR2 SQIVND (reference sequence). The CDR3 spans 13 residues. Deletions cut 4 bases from V and 3 bases from J, with 10 bases between. This CDR3 is CASSSRQDYEQYF. In nucleotides, the CDR3 is TGTGCCAGTAGTAGTAGACAGGACTACGAGCAGTACTTC.

The genes are TRBV9 and TRBJ2-3, with a weak D call TRBD2 (5 bases). Looked up from germline, CDR1 is SGDLS and CDR2 is YYNGEE. The CDR3 is made up of 16 amino acids. V was cut by 1 base and J by 0 bases, with 12 bases left in between. Written as DNA, the CDR3 is TGTGCCAGCAGCGTATGGGCGGGTACTAGCACAGATACGCAGTATTTT. Encoded protein: CASSVWAGTSTDTQYF.

This chain connects TRBV7-2 to TRBJ2-5, with 7 nucleotides matching TRBD2. The J call may be incorrect, as the DNA end agrees better with TRBJ2-7. The CDR3 covers 17 residues. Per the germline V gene, CDR1 is SGHTA and CDR2 is FQGNSA. The CDR3 region is CASSLVGWQRDLGEQYF. The CDR3 bases are TGTGCCAGCAGCTTAGTCGGGTGGCAGCGGGATTTGGGCGAGCAGTACTTC.

The chain has TRBV5-6 and TRBJ2-1; a weak D match, TRBD2 (6 bases). Germline lookup yields CDR1 SGHDT and CDR2 YYEEEE. Trimming left V 0 bases short and J 10 bases short, with 20 bases between. The length of the CDR3 is 16 residues. The CDR3 loop reads CASSLDVSGWYIEQFF. CDR3 in DNA: TGTGCCAGCAGCTTGGATGTGAGCGGGTGGTACATCGAGCAGTTCTTC.

The genes are TRBV16 and TRBJ2-7; a possible D gene is TRBD1 (6 bases). The CDR3 is 12 amino acids. V gave up 6 bases and J gave up 4 bases, with 10 bases separating them. Germline assignment: CDR1 KGHSY and CDR2 FQNENV. CDR3 loop: CASSPRGYEQYF. As DNA, the CDR3 is TGTGCCAGCAGTCCGAGGGGGTACGAGCAGTACTTC.

Notes on this clone: A read error may account for a junction end that differs from germline. This CDR3 reads CASSPFSGGGRPVEDF. The CDR3 nucleotides read TGTGCCAGCTCACCATTCAGCGGCGGGGGCCGCCCAGTTGAGGACTTC. V is TRBV18 and J is TRBJ2-5; D may be TRBD2 (7 bases). There are 16 residues in the CDR3. Germline V lookup: CDR1 KGHSH, CDR2 LQKENI.

The chain is built from TRBV19 and TRBJ2-5; TRBD1 matches at 10 bases. The CDR3 consists of 16 residues. Per the germline V gene, CDR1 is LNHDA and CDR2 is SQIVND (reference sequence). The trim removed 5 bases at V and 2 bases at J, leaving 8 bases unmatched. DNA for the CDR3: TGTGCCAGTAGTTTTTCGGACAGGGGGTGGCAAGAGACCCAGTACTTC. Translated: CASSFSDRGWQETQYF.

The chain has TRBV5-1 and TRBJ2-1; TRBD2 aligns across 13 bases. The CDR3 has 15 residues. The germline CDR1 and CDR2 sequences are SGHRS and YFSETQ. The V gene end was trimmed by 3 bases and the J gene end by 6 bases; junction bases not matched to a gene: 3. The CDR3 sequence: CASSSTSGGANEQFF. The DNA of the CDR3 is TGCGCCAGCAGCTCTACTAGCGGGGGGGCCAATGAGCAGTTCTTC.

This chain uses TRBV2 with TRBJ2-3; the match to TRBD2 covers 11 bases. Germline V lookup: CDR1 SNHLY, CDR2 FYNNEI. J gave up 6 bases and V 8 bases, and 13 bases lay outside the gene matches. This CDR3 contains 16 residues. This chain's CDR3 is CASGGGLAVRSDTQYF. Here the CDR3 DNA reads TGTGCCAGCGGGGGGGGACTAGCGGTTAGGTCCGATACGCAGTATTTT.

In nucleotides, the CDR3 is TGTGCCAGCAGTTACTCAGACAGCTACGAGCAGTACTTC. It translates to CASSYSDSYEQYF. This chain links TRBV6-6 with TRBJ2-7; the D gene is possibly TRBD1 (5 bases). Trimming shortened V by 0 bases and J by 3 bases, and 6 bases separated the two germline ends. CDR3 size: 13 residues. Germline V gene data show CDR1 as MNHNY and CDR2 as SVGAGI (reference sequence).

This clone was seen once. The V and J genes are TRBV29-1 and TRBJ2-5; 10 bases align to TRBD2. The V and J ends lost 3 bases and 7 bases, in that order; junction bases with no gene match: 8. Germline CDR1 and CDR2: SQVTM and ANQGSEA. This CDR3 contains 14 residues. The CDR3 DNA follows: TGCAGCGTTGAGGCTAGCGGGGGATTTGGGACCCAGTACTTC. It is translated as CSVEASGGFGTQYF.

The chain recombines TRBV27 with TRBJ2-7; 8 bases fit TRBD1. The CDR3 is 17 residues long. CDR1 is MNHEY, CDR2 SMNVEV, per germline (reference sequence). V lost 7 bases to trimming and J lost 1 base; unmatched junction nucleotides: 15. Written as DNA, the CDR3 is TGTGCCAGCACACGGAACCTCGGACAGGGAAGATCCTACGAGCAGTACTTC. Its protein is CASTRNLGQGRSYEQYF.

The chain combines TRBV9 with TRBJ1-2; 9 nucleotides align to TRBD1. The CDR3 is 14 amino acids. Looked up from germline, CDR1 is SGDLS and CDR2 is YYNGEE. V trimming: 0 bases; J trimming: 8 bases; junction bases outside the gene matches: 5. The CDR3 DNA reads as TGTGCCAGCAGCGTAGAGGGACAGGGAGAAGGCTACACCTTC. This encodes CASSVEGQGEGYTF. Together with reference TRBV9 and TRBJ1-2, the CDR3 gives the full variable domain: DSGVTQTPKHLITATGQRVTLRCSPRSGDLSVYWYQQSLDQGLQFLIQYYNGEERAKGNILERFSAQQFPDLHSELNLSSLELGDSALYFCASSVEGQGEGYTFGSGTRLTVV.

This chain uses TRBV5-4 with TRBJ2-1, with 8 bases matching TRBD1. Germline CDR1 SGHNT, CDR2 YYREEE (reference sequence). J was trimmed by 5 bases and V by 5 bases; bases with no gene match: 15. The CDR3 runs 17 residues. In DNA form, the CDR3 reads TGTGCCAGCAGGTACCAACTGGACAGGGAGGTCGACAATGAGCAGTTCTTC. Translated, it gives CASRYQLDREVDNEQFF.

The chain recombines TRBV5-1 with TRBJ1-1; no reliable D call. V was shortened by 0 bases and J by 1 base, with 7 bases between the two germline ends. From germline, CDR1 is SGHRS and CDR2 YFSETQ. The CDR3 has 14 residues. CDR3 amino acids: CASSLDGKNTEAFF. The CDR3 DNA reads as TGCGCCAGCAGCTTGGACGGGAAGAACACTGAAGCTTTCTTT.